This record concerns one T cell receptor (beta chain) sequence. Germline V gives CDR1 SGHAT, CDR2 FQNNGV. The V and J ends lost 7 bases and 0 bases, in that order; junction bases with no gene match: 3. The CDR3 loop spans 14 amino acids. The sample belongs to a study of blood T cells in healthy people across ages. Primed by a sample-barcoded 5' primer and a J-beta primer mix, a second PCR proceeded for about 6 to 12 cycles. TCRdb reprocessed the 5' RACE reads via MiXCR and lists one record per CDR3 protein. The sample holds about a million distinct CDR3 sequences, about 53% seen once. This receptor was taken from a woman in her fifties or sixties in good health. The V gene is TRBV11-2, the J gene TRBJ2-7; 10 bases line up with TRBD2. Sequencing was performed on blood. In DNA form, the CDR3 reads TGTGCCAGCACCGGGACTAGCGACTCCTACGAGCAGTACTTC. Amino acids: CASTGTSDSYEQYF. Variable domain in full (rest from reference TRBV11-2 and TRBJ2-7): EAGVAQSPRYKIIEKRQSVAFWCNPISGHATLYWYQQILGQGPKLLIQFQNNGVVDDSQLPKDRFSAERLKGVDSTLKIQPAKLEDSAVYLCASTGTSDSYEQYFGPGTRLTVT.